The TCR beta chain under discussion was sequenced for a study of cytomegalovirus exposure and HLA in healthy donors. PCR amplification relied on 60 Vbeta primers (plus 13 Jbeta primers). The data were produced by immunoSEQ multiplex PCR, yet TCRdb's version contains in-frame clones alone and is incomplete. The sample records 130,000 or so clones, over 8.5% being singletons. This clone was detected a few times. This may arise from a read error, as a much more abundant clone is one base away. The sample was PBMCs. The TCR originated in a woman in her thirties or forties in good health and CMV-seropositive.

CDR3 residues: CASSQVGNYEQYF. CDR3 in DNA: TGTGCCAGCAGCCAAGTTGGCAACTACGAGCAGTACTTC. The chain has TRBV4-2 and TRBJ2-7, with D unclear. CDR3 length: 13 amino acids. The germline CDR1 and CDR2 sequences are LGHNA and YNFKEQ. V lost 1 base and J lost 3, with 7 bases in between.